These T cell receptor beta chains were read from a single sample in a study of blood T cells in healthy people across ages. TCRdb itself ran the 5' RACE reads through MiXCR, one entry per CDR3 protein. The sample holds about 1.1 million distinct CDR3 sequences; roughly two fifths are singletons and the top ten take roughly 14%. The sample comprised blood. The origin of the receptors is a man aged 18 to 30 in good health. CDR3s include the opening cysteine and the closing phenylalanine or tryptophan. Fields, in order: CDR3 DNA, CDR3 protein, V gene, clone size, D gene, J gene. The D gene is left open where the match is weak. Only some rows state a clone size, as once, few, many or a class for expanded clones.

CDR3 DNA: TGTGCCAGCAGGGATCCGGGAAGCTCCTACAATGAGCAGTACTTC; CDR3 protein: CASRDPGSSYNEQYF; V gene: TRBV6-5; clone size: .; D gene: .; J gene: TRBJ2-7
CDR3 DNA: TGTGCCAGCAGCTCCACGGAGGAAGGGGGCTTCAGAAACATTCAGTACTTC; CDR3 protein: CASSSTEEGGFRNIQYF; V gene: TRBV7-9; clone size: few; D gene: TRBD1; J gene: TRBJ2-4
CDR3 DNA: TGCAGTGCTGTTCCGGGACAGGGGAATAATTCACCCCCCCACTTT; CDR3 protein: CSAVPGQGNNSPPHF; V gene: TRBV20-1; clone size: .; D gene: TRBD1; J gene: TRBJ1-6
CDR3 DNA: TGTGCCAGCAGTTTGATAGATACGCAGTATTTT; CDR3 protein: CASSLIDTQYF; V gene: TRBV12-3/TRBV12-4; clone size: many; D gene: .; J gene: TRBJ2-3
CDR3 DNA: TGTGCCTGGAGCCTTGGGGCGGCGAACACTGAAGCTTTCTTT; CDR3 protein: CAWSLGAANTEAFF; V gene: TRBV30; clone size: .; D gene: .; J gene: TRBJ1-1
CDR3 DNA: TGCGCCAGCAGCCAAGATTATCTCCGTCGACAGTCAAACACCGGGGAGCTGTTTTTT; CDR3 protein: CASSQDYLRRQSNTGELFF; V gene: TRBV4-1; clone size: few; D gene: .; J gene: TRBJ2-2
CDR3 DNA: TGCGCCAGCAGCGTCCACGGACAGGGTGAGTTGAACACTGAAGCTTTCTTT; CDR3 protein: CASSVHGQGELNTEAFF; V gene: TRBV5-1; clone size: few; D gene: TRBD1; J gene: TRBJ1-1
CDR3 DNA: TGCAGTGCTAGAGCTCCCCCCAACCCGAATGGCTACACCTTC; CDR3 protein: CSARAPPNPNGYTF; V gene: TRBV20-1; clone size: .; D gene: .; J gene: TRBJ1-2
CDR3 DNA: TGTGCCAGCATACGGGATGACCGCCCCATCACCGGGGAGCTGTTTTTT; CDR3 protein: CASIRDDRPITGELFF; V gene: TRBV7-9; clone size: .; D gene: .; J gene: TRBJ2-2
CDR3 DNA: TGTGCCAGCAGTTACGCGGACGTGGGTCAAGAGACCCAGTACTTC; CDR3 protein: CASSYADVGQETQYF; V gene: TRBV6-2/TRBV6-3; clone size: .; D gene: .; J gene: TRBJ2-5
CDR3 DNA: TGCGCCAGCAGCCAAGCAATCCCGGGACAGGGGAACACTGAAGCTTTCTTT; CDR3 protein: CASSQAIPGQGNTEAFF; V gene: TRBV4-1; clone size: .; D gene: TRBD1; J gene: TRBJ1-1
CDR3 DNA: TGTGCCAGCAGCATCAACAGGGTTTCACCCCTCCACTTT; CDR3 protein: CASSINRVSPLHF; V gene: TRBV9; clone size: .; D gene: .; J gene: TRBJ1-6
CDR3 DNA: TGCAGCGTTGGGACAATAGTCAGAGCTTTCTTT; CDR3 protein: CSVGTIVRAFF; V gene: TRBV29-1; clone size: few; D gene: .; J gene: TRBJ1-1
CDR3 DNA: TGTGCCAGCAGACCTTCTGGGACAGTCAATGAAAAACTGTTTTTT; CDR3 protein: CASRPSGTVNEKLFF; V gene: TRBV6-5; clone size: .; D gene: TRBD1; J gene: TRBJ1-4
CDR3 DNA: TGTGCCCGCAGTAAGGGAGGCCATCAGCCCCAGCATTTT; CDR3 protein: CARSKGGHQPQHF; V gene: TRBV12-3/TRBV12-4; clone size: .; D gene: .; J gene: TRBJ1-5
CDR3 DNA: TGCGCCAGCAGCTTGGACTCGGTCGGAGGGACCCAGTACTTC; CDR3 protein: CASSLDSVGGTQYF; V gene: TRBV5-1; clone size: .; D gene: .; J gene: TRBJ2-5
CDR3 DNA: TGTGCCAGCAGTTTAGGGGCAGGGTTTTACAATGGCTACACCTTC; CDR3 protein: CASSLGAGFYNGYTF; V gene: TRBV12-3/TRBV12-4; clone size: few; D gene: .; J gene: TRBJ1-2
CDR3 DNA: TGTGCCAGCAGCACCCCGGGACAATACACTTACAAGGAGCAGTTCTTC; CDR3 protein: CASSTPGQYTYKEQFF; V gene: TRBV9; clone size: .; D gene: .; J gene: TRBJ2-1
CDR3 DNA: TGCAGTGCTACTCAGGGGACCCCTCAAAGTAAGCAGTTCTTC; CDR3 protein: CSATQGTPQSKQFF; V gene: TRBV20-1; clone size: .; D gene: .; J gene: TRBJ2-1
CDR3 DNA: TGTGCCAGCAGTTTAAATATCGATCAGCCCCAGCATTTT; CDR3 protein: CASSLNIDQPQHF; V gene: TRBV12-3/TRBV12-4; clone size: .; D gene: .; J gene: TRBJ1-5
CDR3 DNA: TGTGCCAGCAGTTTACACGCCGCACGGACAACTAGTGAAAAACTGTTTTTT; CDR3 protein: CASSLHAARTTSEKLFF; V gene: TRBV12-3/TRBV12-4; clone size: once; D gene: .; J gene: TRBJ1-4
CDR3 DNA: TGCAGTGGATGGGGGGTGGACACCGGGGAGCTGTTTTTT; CDR3 protein: CSGWGVDTGELFF; V gene: TRBV20-1; clone size: many; D gene: .; J gene: TRBJ2-2
CDR3 DNA: TGTGCCAGCAGTTACTCGCCGACAGCTCCTGGCGAGCAGTACTTC; CDR3 protein: CASSYSPTAPGEQYF; V gene: TRBV6-5; clone size: .; D gene: .; J gene: TRBJ2-7
CDR3 DNA: TGTGCCAGCAGCCCTACCTGGGACTCGGCTAATGAAAAACTGTTTTTT; CDR3 protein: CASSPTWDSANEKLFF; V gene: TRBV7-8; clone size: few; D gene: .; J gene: TRBJ1-4
CDR3 DNA: TGTGCCAGCAGCTTAGTAGGGAAAACCATGAACACTGAAGCTTTCTTT; CDR3 protein: CASSLVGKTMNTEAFF; V gene: TRBV7-8; clone size: .; D gene: .; J gene: TRBJ1-1
CDR3 DNA: TGTGCCAGCAGTTACTTCGGGGACAATCAGCCCCAGCATTTT; CDR3 protein: CASSYFGDNQPQHF; V gene: TRBV6-2/TRBV6-3; clone size: .; D gene: .; J gene: TRBJ1-5
CDR3 DNA: TGTGCCAGCGCCAGACTAGTGAATGAGCAGTTCTTC; CDR3 protein: CASARLVNEQFF; V gene: TRBV12-3/TRBV12-4; clone size: .; D gene: .; J gene: TRBJ2-1
CDR3 DNA: TGTGCCAGCAGCTCCCCATTAGCGGAGGGACCCACAGATACGCAGTATTTT; CDR3 protein: CASSSPLAEGPTDTQYF; V gene: TRBV2; clone size: .; D gene: .; J gene: TRBJ2-3